Listed here are 20 T cell receptor beta chains from one sample, sequenced in a study of blood T cell repertoires in COVID-19. Generated by immunoSEQ multiplex PCR, the TCRdb table keeps only in-frame clones and is missing some. The table includes tens of thousands of clones, 91% detected once. Sequenced: peripheral blood. The receptors originated from a human donor in a cohort sampled during active COVID-19.

This chain joins TRBV5-4 and TRBJ1-4; 9 nucleotides align to TRBD1. CDR3 length equals 14 residues. CDR1 is SGHNT, CDR2 YYREEE, per germline (reference sequence). The V and J ends lost 3 bases and 10 bases, in that order; junction bases with no gene match: 7. In DNA, the CDR3 is TGTGCCAGCAGCTCCGGACAGGGGATAGGAAAACTGTTTTTT. This encodes CASSSGQGIGKLFF.

This clone has only one observation. The chain combines TRBV5-4 with TRBJ1-2, with D perhaps matching TRBD1 (6 bases). This CDR3 has 18 residues. Trimming pared 4 bases from V and 5 bases from J, leaving 27 bases between. The germline V gene has CDR1 SGHNT and CDR2 YYREEE (reference sequence). The CDR3 DNA reads as TGTGCCAGCAGCCGTGCGGGGGTGGCAGGGGCCCCTGGGTATGGCTACACCTTC. This sequence encodes CASSRAGVAGAPGYGYTF.

V usage is TRBV12-3 or TRBV12-4 and J usage is TRBJ2-7, with D maybe TRBD2 (6 bases). The length of the CDR3 is 13 residues. The V end lost 6 bases, the J end lost 6 bases, and 15 bases lay between the germline ends. The DNA for the CDR3 is TGTGCCAGCAGCCGATTGGAGGGGCTCGAGCAGTACTTC. Amino acids: CASSRLEGLEQYF.

The V and J genes are TRBV10-3 and TRBJ2-7, with D perhaps matching TRBD2 (6 bases). CDR1 ENHRY and CDR2 SYGVKD come from the germline V gene. The V gene lost 0 bases and the J gene lost 7 bases, with 13 bases spanning the gap. The CDR3 runs 14 residues. CDR3 nucleotides: TGTGCCATCAGTGAGTCTAGAGGGGCGGGAGAGCAGTACTTC. This sequence encodes CAISESRGAGEQYF.

The chain recombines TRBV9 with TRBJ2-1; 10 positions match TRBD1. CDR1 is SGDLS, CDR2 YYNGEE, per germline. The CDR3 is 14 amino acids. The V and J ends lost 3 bases and 7 bases, in that order; junction bases with no gene match: 4. CDR3 coding DNA: TGTGCCAGCAGCGGCGGACAGGGGGGAAATGAGCAGTTCTTC. It specifies CASSGGQGGNEQFF.

The chain links TRBV6-2 or TRBV6-3 to TRBJ1-2; unclear D gene. The CDR3 totals 12 residues. The ends were cut back, 2 bases at V and 7 bases at J, with 8 bases in the middle. Germline V lookup: CDR1 MNHEY, CDR2 SVGEGT. Here the CDR3 reads CASSYRVVGYTF. CDR3 sequence (DNA): TGTGCCAGCAGTTACCGCGTAGTTGGCTACACCTTC.

The chain is built from TRBV7-2 and TRBJ1-6; D ambiguous. The CDR3 has 12 residues. The germline V and J ends were trimmed by 1 base and 14 bases, with 9 bases remaining between them. Germline CDR1 reads SGHTA; CDR2 reads FQGNSA. CDR3 sequence reads: CASSLVARSLHF. The CDR3 DNA reads TGTGCCAGCAGCTTAGTTGCCAGGTCCCTCCACTTT.

The chain combines TRBV19 with TRBJ2-3, with 14 bases lining up with TRBD2. V lost 5 bases to trimming and J lost 5 bases; unmatched junction nucleotides: 6. Germline assignment: CDR1 LNHDA and CDR2 SQIVND (reference sequence). The CDR3 is 16 amino acids. The CDR3 spells CASSSTSGRAGDTQYF. In DNA form, the CDR3 reads TGTGCCAGTAGTTCGACTAGCGGGAGGGCCGGAGATACGCAGTATTTT. The full variable domain, its missing parts supplied by reference TRBV19 and TRBJ2-3, is DGGITQSPKYLFRKEGQNVTLSCEQNLNHDAMYWYRQDPGQGLRLIYYSQIVNDFQKGDIAEGYSVSREKKESFPLTVTSAQKNPTAFYLCASSSTSGRAGDTQYFGPGTRLTVL.

This chain connects TRBV7-2 to TRBJ1-2; the D gene is possibly TRBD1 (6 bases). The CDR3 consists of 15 residues. Germline values: CDR1 SGHTA, CDR2 FQGNSA. Deletions cut 1 base from V and 2 bases from J, with 11 bases between. CDR3: CASSLGRGANYGYTF. The CDR3 nucleotides read TGTGCCAGCAGCTTAGGGCGGGGGGCGAACTATGGCTACACCTTC.

This rearrangement joins TRBV18 to TRBJ1-3, with a possible D match to TRBD1 (5 bases). Per germline, CDR1 KGHSH and CDR2 LQKENI. The CDR3 is 15 residues long. Trimming shortened V by 5 bases and J by 0 bases, and 11 bases separated the two germline ends. This CDR3 is CASSYRLFSGNTIYF. CDR3 nucleotide sequence: TGTGCCAGCTCATACAGGCTTTTCTCTGGAAACACCATATATTTT.

The rearrangement joins TRBV5-4 to TRBJ2-3, with 10 bases identical to TRBD2. The trim removed 0 bases at V and 4 bases at J, leaving 5 bases unmatched. The CDR3 extends over 16 amino acids. CDR1 and CDR2 from the germline V gene are SGHNT and YYREEE (reference sequence). CDR3 sequence: CASSLDRTSGADTQYF. The CDR3 DNA follows: TGTGCCAGCAGCTTGGATCGGACTAGCGGTGCAGATACGCAGTATTTT.

This clone was observed a few times. V and J are TRBV5-4 and TRBJ1-2, with D tentatively TRBD1 (6 bases). The CDR3 runs to 16 residues. V dropped 2 bases and J dropped 4 bases, with 18 bases sitting between them. Germline CDR1 reads SGHNT; CDR2 reads YYREEE (reference sequence). CDR3 amino acids: CASSFAHRESFYGYTF. The CDR3 region has the DNA TGTGCCAGCAGCTTCGCCCACAGGGAATCTTTCTATGGCTACACCTTC.

The chain is built from TRBV9 and TRBJ2-2, with D perhaps matching TRBD2 (6 bases). The length of the CDR3 is 14 residues. Germline CDR1 reads SGDLS; CDR2 reads YYNGEE. Trimming pared 5 bases from V and 0 bases from J, leaving 8 bases between. CDR3 in amino acids: CASRTSPNTGELFF. In DNA, the CDR3 is TGTGCCAGCAGAACTAGCCCGAACACCGGGGAGCTGTTTTTT. Together with reference TRBV9 and TRBJ2-2, the CDR3 gives the full variable domain: DSGVTQTPKHLITATGQRVTLRCSPRSGDLSVYWYQQSLDQGLQFLIQYYNGEERAKGNILERFSAQQFPDLHSELNLSSLELGDSALYFCASRTSPNTGELFFGEGSRLTVL.

This clone appeared a single time. V gene TRBV2 combines with J gene TRBJ1-5, with D possibly matching TRBD1 (5 bases). Trimming stripped 7 bases from V and 0 bases from J, with 13 bases between. Germline CDR1 SNHLY, CDR2 FYNNEI. The CDR3 spans 15 residues. The CDR3 is CASKPQAYSNQPQHF. CDR3 nucleotides: TGTGCCAGCAAACCACAGGCCTATAGCAATCAGCCCCAGCATTTT.

This sequence joins TRBV18 and TRBJ2-5; 11 bases align to TRBD1. Trimming took 3 bases from V and 4 from J; bases not matched to a gene: 10. CDR1 is KGHSH, CDR2 LQKENI, per germline. This CDR3 comprises 17 residues. In nucleotides, the CDR3 is TGTGCCAGCTCACCTCCGTCGGACAGGGGGCGAATAGAGACCCAGTACTTC. The encoded protein is CASSPPSDRGRIETQYF. Variable domain in full (rest from reference TRBV18 and TRBJ2-5): NAGVMQNPRHLVRRRGQEARLRCSPMKGHSHVYWYRQLPEEGLKFMVYLQKENIIDESGMPKERFSAEFPKEGPSILRIQQVVRGDSAAYFCASSPPSDRGRIETQYFGPGTRLLVL.

The chain couples TRBV5-1 to TRBJ2-2; 8 positions match TRBD1. J gave up 3 bases and V 4 bases, and 5 bases lay outside the gene matches. Germline assignment: CDR1 SGHRS and CDR2 YFSETQ. The CDR3 is 15 amino acids. DNA of the CDR3: TGCGCCAGCAGCCCGGACAGGGAGGACACCGGGGAGCTGTTTTTT. It specifies CASSPDREDTGELFF.

The chain has TRBV10-3 and TRBJ2-7; D perhaps matches TRBD2 (6 bases). Germline-derived CDR1 and CDR2 are ENHRY and SYGVKD. CDR3 length: 16 residues. Trimming cost V 3 bases and J 1 base, with 16 bases left between them. CDR3 in DNA: TGTGCCATCAGTGACCCGGGACTCCGACGGTCCTACGAGCAGTACTTC. Translated: CAISDPGLRRSYEQYF.

The chain recombines TRBV19 with TRBJ2-1; 8 nucleotides agree with TRBD2. The CDR3 has 17 residues. Trimming removed 5 bases from V and 4 bases from J; junction bases left unmatched: 13. Germline V gene data show CDR1 as LNHDA and CDR2 as SQIVND (reference sequence). Here the CDR3 DNA reads TGTGCCAGTAGTCCCCCTCTCAGCGGGAGCTTTTACAATGAGCAGTTCTTC. It codes for CASSPPLSGSFYNEQFF.

The chain uses TRBV12-5 and TRBJ2-5; 7 positions agree with TRBD1. With V trimmed by 2 bases and J by 5 bases, 5 bases remained unmatched. Per the germline V gene, CDR1 is LGHNT and CDR2 is FRNRAP. The CDR3 runs to 14 residues. This CDR3 is CASGLWDRVETQYF. CDR3 in DNA: TGTGCTAGTGGTTTGTGGGACAGAGTGGAGACCCAGTACTTC.

The sample holds one count of this clone. The V gene is TRBV5-6, the J gene TRBJ1-2; no clear D gene. V lost 4 bases and J lost 3, with 10 bases in between. This CDR3 has 13 amino acids. CDR1 and CDR2 from the germline V gene are SGHDT and YYEEEE. CDR3 loop: CASSRDGYYGYTF. The DNA for the CDR3 is TGTGCCAGCAGCCGTGACGGGTACTATGGCTACACCTTC.